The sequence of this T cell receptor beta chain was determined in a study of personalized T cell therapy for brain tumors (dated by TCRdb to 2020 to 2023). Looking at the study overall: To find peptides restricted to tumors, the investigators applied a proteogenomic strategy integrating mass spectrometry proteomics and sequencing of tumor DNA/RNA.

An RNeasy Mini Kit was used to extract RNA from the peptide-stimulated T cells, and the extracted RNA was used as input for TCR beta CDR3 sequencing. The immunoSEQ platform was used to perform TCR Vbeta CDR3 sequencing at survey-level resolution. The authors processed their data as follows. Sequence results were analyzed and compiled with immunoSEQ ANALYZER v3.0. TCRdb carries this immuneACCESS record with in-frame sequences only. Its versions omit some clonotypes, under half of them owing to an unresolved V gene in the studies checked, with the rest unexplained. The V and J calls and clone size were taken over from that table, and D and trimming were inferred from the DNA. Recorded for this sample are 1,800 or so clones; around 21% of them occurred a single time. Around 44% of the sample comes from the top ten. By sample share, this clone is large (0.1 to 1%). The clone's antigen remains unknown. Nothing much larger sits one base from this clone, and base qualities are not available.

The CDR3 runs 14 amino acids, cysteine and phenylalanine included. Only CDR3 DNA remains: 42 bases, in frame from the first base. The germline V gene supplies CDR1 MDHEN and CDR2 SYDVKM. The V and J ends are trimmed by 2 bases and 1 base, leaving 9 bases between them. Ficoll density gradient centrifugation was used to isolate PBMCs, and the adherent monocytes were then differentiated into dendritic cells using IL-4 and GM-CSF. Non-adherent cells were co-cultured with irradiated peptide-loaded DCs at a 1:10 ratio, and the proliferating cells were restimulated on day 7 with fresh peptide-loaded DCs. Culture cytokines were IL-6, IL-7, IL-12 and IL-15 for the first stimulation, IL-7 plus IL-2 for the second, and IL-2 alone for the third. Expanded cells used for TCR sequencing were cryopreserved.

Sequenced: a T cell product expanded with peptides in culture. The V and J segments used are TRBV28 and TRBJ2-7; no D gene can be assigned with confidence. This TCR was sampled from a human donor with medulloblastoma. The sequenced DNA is TGTGCCAGCAGTTTAATCCCTCGTTCCTACGAGCAGTACTTC. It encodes CASSLIPRSYEQYF.